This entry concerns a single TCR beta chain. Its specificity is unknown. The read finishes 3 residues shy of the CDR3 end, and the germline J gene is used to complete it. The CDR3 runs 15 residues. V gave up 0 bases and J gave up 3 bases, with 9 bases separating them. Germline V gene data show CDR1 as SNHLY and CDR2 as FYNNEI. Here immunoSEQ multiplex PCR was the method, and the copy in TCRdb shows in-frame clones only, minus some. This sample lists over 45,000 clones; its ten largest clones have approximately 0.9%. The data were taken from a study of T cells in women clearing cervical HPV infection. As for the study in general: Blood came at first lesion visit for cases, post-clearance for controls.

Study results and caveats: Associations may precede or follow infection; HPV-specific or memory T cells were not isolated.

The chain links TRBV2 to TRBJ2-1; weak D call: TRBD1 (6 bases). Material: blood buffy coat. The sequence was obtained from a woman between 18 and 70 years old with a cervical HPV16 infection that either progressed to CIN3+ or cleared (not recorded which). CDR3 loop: CASSEAPGVYNEQFF. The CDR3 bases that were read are TGTGCCAGCAGTGAAGCACCAGGGGTCTACAATGAG.